These 2 T cell receptor beta chains were sequenced from one sample in a study of blood T cell repertoires in COVID-19 (TCRdb year 2020). The library came from the immunoSEQ multiplex PCR assay. This is the immuneACCESS table as TCRdb keeps it, with only in-frame sequences that have V and J called. A part of the clones is gone; compared with another copy, unresolved V genes explain less than half, and the rest is unexplained. The sample table lists 100,000 to 120,000 clones, approximately 90% of them with a count of one. The ten top clones hold roughly 4.4% of the sample. The sequenced sample consisted of peripheral blood. The receptors originated from a woman aged 45-60 years with acute or convalescent COVID-19.

A single count supports this clone. This rearrangement joins TRBV3-1 (or the pseudogene TRBV3-2) to TRBJ1-6, with 11 bases aligning to TRBD1. The CDR3 is made up of 17 amino acids. Germline V gene sequence: CDR1 LGHDT, CDR2 YNNKEL (reference sequence). V was pared by 9 bases and J by 4 bases, with 11 bases of the junction left unmatched. CDR3 amino acids: CARDRGRAIIYNSPLHF. The CDR3 DNA reads as TGTGCCAGGGACAGGGGGCGCGCCATTATATATAATTCACCCCTCCACTTT.

The rearrangement links TRBV7-8 to TRBJ2-2; 13 bases are shared with TRBD2. The V gene's germline CDR1 is SGHVS and CDR2 FQNEAQ. V shed 5 bases, J shed 2 bases, and the junction held 8 bases outside the gene matches. This CDR3 has 18 amino acids. CDR3 residues: CASSPQRLAGGNTGELFF. CDR3 nucleotide sequence: TGTGCCAGCAGCCCTCAAAGACTAGCGGGAGGTAACACCGGGGAGCTGTTTTTT.